This T cell receptor beta chain came from a study of early T cells in non-severe SARS-CoV-2 infection. The CDR3 has 14 residues. The germline V and J ends were trimmed by 6 bases and 5 bases, with 14 bases remaining between them. CDR1 MNHNY and CDR2 SVGAGI come from the germline V gene (reference sequence). This clonotype was seen ten or more times. The antigen is not known. The library protocol tagged individual cDNA molecules with unique molecular identifiers. TCRdb recomputed calls from the 5' RACE reads with MiXCR, one row per CDR3 protein. The sample lists nearly 50,000 distinct CDR3 sequences, over 5% occurring once. Overall study findings and caveats: Private and CD4 specificities were missed by VDJdb matching, skewed to anti-spike CD8.

This chain links TRBV6-6 with TRBJ2-1; possibly TRBD2 for D (6 bases). This sample comprised whole blood, obtained at baseline. The receptor comes from an adult who was a healthcare worker with PCR-confirmed SARS-CoV-2 infection or an uninfected control (not recorded which). CDR3 amino acids: CASSLLGGDNEQFF. CDR3 DNA: TGTGCCAGCAGCCTCTTAGGCGGGGACAATGAGCAGTTCTTC.